The 20 T cell receptor beta chains below all came from one sample that was sequenced in a study of cytomegalovirus exposure and HLA in healthy donors (dated by TCRdb to about 2017). Libraries were prepared through the immunoSEQ multiplex PCR assay. For the multiplex PCR, a mixture combining 60 forward primers for TCR Vbeta segments and 13 reverse primers for TCR Jbeta segments was used. The table comes from immuneACCESS by way of TCRdb, which keeps in-frame sequences with V and J called. Part of the clones is missing from these tables; in studies checked, under half for an unresolved V gene and the rest for unknown reasons. A total of 100,000 to 150,000 clones appear in this sample, 60% to 80% of them only once. The top ten constitute around 4.2% of the sample. The sequenced material came from PBMCs. These receptors all come from a man aged 45-65 years in good health and CMV-seropositive.

The chain couples TRBV20-1 to TRBJ2-7; no clear D gene. Germline assignment: CDR1 DFQATT and CDR2 SNEGSKA (reference sequence). Trimming pared 3 bases from V and 5 bases from J, leaving 8 bases between. There are 11 residues in the CDR3. CDR3 protein: CSASLGDEQYF. The CDR3 coding sequence is TGCAGTGCTAGTCTAGGTGACGAGCAGTACTTC.

The chain employs TRBV2 and TRBJ2-1; possible D gene TRBD1, 6 bases. Germline CDR1 SNHLY, CDR2 FYNNEI. The CDR3 is made up of 15 amino acids. Trimming left V 6 bases short and J 1 base short, with 13 bases between. As DNA, the CDR3 is TGTGCCAGCAGGCCCAGACAGGTTTCCTACAATGAGCAGTTCTTC. Its translation: CASRPRQVSYNEQFF.

This clone was counted between two and nine times. The chain recombines TRBV10-3 with TRBJ2-3; 8 bases match TRBD1. This CDR3 is 16 amino acids long. The J segment lost 5 bases and the V segment lost 4 bases, leaving 11 bases of the junction unmatched. The germline V gene encodes CDR1 ENHRY and CDR2 SYGVKD. CDR3 region: CAISVGGQGAVDTQYF. The CDR3 nucleotides are TGTGCCATCAGTGTTGGGGGCCAGGGGGCTGTAGATACGCAGTATTTT.

The rearrangement joins TRBV9 to TRBJ2-7, with TRBD1 matching over 7 bases. The V segment lost 2 bases and the J segment 2 bases; nucleotides outside the gene matches: 7. The V gene's germline CDR1 is SGDLS and CDR2 YYNGEE. The CDR3 is 15 amino acids. CDR3 sequence reads: CASSVADRTTYEQYF. In DNA, the CDR3 is TGTGCCAGCAGCGTCGCGGACAGGACGACCTACGAGCAGTACTTC. Looking up the rest from reference TRBV9 and TRBJ2-7 gives the full variable domain: DSGVTQTPKHLITATGQRVTLRCSPRSGDLSVYWYQQSLDQGLQFLIQYYNGEERAKGNILERFSAQQFPDLHSELNLSSLELGDSALYFCASSVADRTTYEQYFGPGTRLTVT.

The gene calls are TRBV15 and TRBJ2-1; 11 bases map to TRBD2. CDR1 and CDR2 (germline): LNHNV, YYDKDF (reference sequence). With V trimmed by 3 bases and J by 2 bases, 3 bases remained unmatched. The CDR3 length is 16 residues. In DNA form, the CDR3 reads TGTGCCACCAGCAGTGGGACTAGCGGAACCTACAATGAGCAGTTCTTC. Encoded protein: CATSSGTSGTYNEQFF. Full variable domain (outside the CDR3, taken from reference TRBV15 and TRBJ2-1): DAMVIQNPRYQVTQFGKPVTLSCSQTLNHNVMYWYQQKSSQAPKLLFHYYDKDFNNEADTPDNFQSRRPNTSFCFLDIRSPGLGDTAMYLCATSSGTSGTYNEQFFGPGTRLTVL.

The chain uses TRBV4-1 and TRBJ2-1; no definite D call. CDR1 is MGHRA, CDR2 YSYEKL, per germline. The CDR3 runs 13 residues. Between the trimmed V and J ends, which lost 0 bases and 9 bases, there was a span of 9 bases. The CDR3 DNA reads as TGCGCCAGCAGCCAAGAGTTTGTCGGTGAGCAGTTCTTC. The encoded protein is CASSQEFVGEQFF.

This clone appeared a few times. This chain joins TRBV7-6 and TRBJ2-2; 15 bases are a match to TRBD2. The germline V gene has CDR1 SGHVS and CDR2 FNYEAQ. The V and J ends lost 6 bases and 5 bases, in that order; junction bases with no gene match: 7. The CDR3 loop spans 17 amino acids. The CDR3 loop reads CASRTSGTSGGTGELFF. Here the CDR3 DNA reads TGTGCCAGCAGAACATCCGGGACTAGCGGGGGGACCGGGGAGCTGTTTTTT. Filled out from reference TRBV7-6 and TRBJ2-2, the complete variable domain reads GAGVSQSPRYKVTKRGQDVALRCDPISGHVSLYWYRQALGQGPEFLTYFNYEAQQDKSGLPNDRFSAERPEGSISTLTIQRTEQRDSAMYRCASRTSGTSGGTGELFFGEGSRLTVL.

This rearrangement joins TRBV15 to TRBJ2-7; 9 bases agree with TRBD2. The germline gives CDR1 LNHNV, CDR2 YYDKDF (reference sequence). CDR3 length equals 16 residues. Losses at the gene ends were 1 base for V and 0 bases for J; bases not matched to a gene: 4. The CDR3 region has the DNA TGTGCCACCAGCAGAGGCCGACTAGCGGTCTCCTACGAGCAGTACTTC. Its translation is CATSRGRLAVSYEQYF.

This clone was picked up a small number of times. The DNA of the CDR3 is TGCGCCAGCAGCTTGAATGGCGGGGGCACAGATACGCAGTATTTT. It yields the protein CASSLNGGGTDTQYF. J is TRBJ2-3 and V is TRBV5-1; D might be TRBD2 (6 bases). The ends were cut back, 1 base at V and 1 base at J, with 10 bases in the middle. Germline V gene lookup returns CDR1 SGHRS and CDR2 YFSETQ. This CDR3 contains 15 residues.

This clone was seen only a few times. The chain employs TRBV27 and TRBJ1-2; 7 nucleotides align to TRBD1. CDR1 and CDR2 from the germline V gene are MNHEY and SMNVEV (reference sequence). Trimming removed 4 bases from V and 8 bases from J; junction bases left unmatched: 16. The CDR3 is made up of 16 amino acids. This chain's CDR3 is CASSSYGETGTVGYTF. The CDR3, as DNA: TGTGCCAGCAGTTCGTACGGGGAAACCGGGACAGTAGGCTACACCTTC.

The chain links TRBV4-2 to TRBJ1-2; TRBD1 aligns across 11 bases. Losses at the gene ends were 4 bases for V and 2 bases for J; bases not matched to a gene: 3. CDR1 LGHNA and CDR2 YNFKEQ come from the germline V gene. This CDR3 has 15 residues. CDR3 nucleotides: TGTGCCAGCAGCCCCGGGGACAGGGGGAACTATGGCTACACCTTC. Encoded protein: CASSPGDRGNYGYTF.

The DNA for the CDR3 is TGTGCCAGCGGAAATTCTCTCTTAAGACAGAGCTCCTACGAGCAGTACTTC. Translating it yields CASGNSLLRQSSYEQYF. The chain combines TRBV21-1 with TRBJ2-7; the table calls TRBD1, which could not be checked here. TRBV21-1 is listed as a pseudogene. This CDR3 is built from 17 residues.

The table lists this clone with a few counts. The chain employs TRBV18 and TRBJ2-3; 7 bases match TRBD2. Germline V gene data show CDR1 as KGHSH and CDR2 as LQKENI. Losses at the gene ends were 4 bases for V and 2 bases for J; bases not matched to a gene: 6. The CDR3 consists of 15 residues. This CDR3 is CASSRASGYTDTQYF. In nucleotides, the CDR3 is TGTGCCAGCTCACGAGCTAGCGGATACACAGATACGCAGTATTTT. The full variable domain, its missing parts supplied by reference TRBV18 and TRBJ2-3, is NAGVMQNPRHLVRRRGQEARLRCSPMKGHSHVYWYRQLPEEGLKFMVYLQKENIIDESGMPKERFSAEFPKEGPSILRIQQVVRGDSAAYFCASSRASGYTDTQYFGPGTRLTVL.

Only a few counts were recorded for this clone. The chain joins TRBV2 to TRBJ1-1; the D is unclear. Looked up from germline, CDR1 is SNHLY and CDR2 is FYNNEI. V was cut by 5 bases and J by 6 bases, with 7 bases left in between. The CDR3 consists of 11 residues. The CDR3 DNA is TGTGCCAGCAGTCCCCGGGCTGAAGCTTTCTTT. Translation: CASSPRAEAFF. Drawing the rest from reference TRBV2 and TRBJ1-1, the complete variable domain is EPEVTQTPSHQVTQMGQEVILRCVPISNHLYFYWYRQILGQKVEFLVSFYNNEISEKSEIFDDQFSVERPDGSNFTLKIRSTKLEDSAMYFCASSPRAEAFFGQGTRLTVV.

The chain employs TRBV25-1 and TRBJ1-3, with a weak D call TRBD1 (6 bases). With 3 bases removed from V and 3 bases from J, the gap between germline ends came to 18 bases. CDR1 is MGHDK and CDR2 is SYGVNS in the germline V gene. The CDR3 loop spans 17 amino acids. Here the CDR3 reads CASSERPGHSLGNTIYF. Written as DNA, the CDR3 is TGTGCCAGCAGTGAGCGCCCGGGACACAGCCTTGGAAACACCATATATTTT.

This clone has just one count. The CDR3 DNA reads TGTGCCACCGGGACAGGGGTGAACTATGGCTACACCTTC. Translated, it gives CATGTGVNYGYTF. The chain is built from TRBV10-3 and TRBJ1-2; 10 bases fit TRBD1. J gave up 2 bases and V 10 bases, and 4 bases lay outside the gene matches. The CDR3 runs 13 residues. Germline values: CDR1 ENHRY, CDR2 SYGVKD.

The V gene is TRBV6-1, the J gene TRBJ1-2, with a possible D match to TRBD1 (6 bases). This CDR3 has 15 residues. V gave up 5 bases and J gave up 0 bases, with 13 bases separating them. The germline CDR1 and CDR2 sequences are MNHNS and SASEGT. The CDR3 spells CASSPSGTSNYGYTF. As DNA, the CDR3 is TGTGCCAGCAGTCCTTCTGGGACATCTAACTATGGCTACACCTTC.

V usage is TRBV19 and J usage is TRBJ2-5, with D perhaps TRBD1 (5 bases). Per germline, CDR1 LNHDA and CDR2 SQIVND (reference sequence). The CDR3 spans 15 residues. V lost 3 bases and J 4 bases, leaving 15 bases between the germline ends. CDR3 sequence (DNA): TGTGCCAGTAGTATCACACAGGCCCTCCGAGAGACCCAGTACTTC. Its protein product is CASSITQALRETQYF.

This rearrangement joins TRBV29-1 to TRBJ1-2; 8 nucleotides line up with TRBD1. Looked up from germline, CDR1 is SQVTM and CDR2 is ANQGSEA. The CDR3 runs to 12 residues. Trimming cost V 6 bases and J 8 bases; bases outside gene matches: 8. CDR3 DNA: TGCAGCGTCTCGCAGGGGGCATTGGGCTACACCTTC. Its protein is CSVSQGALGYTF.

This CDR3 is CASSQGAVGTEAFF. The CDR3 DNA reads as TGTGCCAGCAGCCAGGGGGCGGTGGGCACTGAAGCTTTCTTT. The genes are TRBV6-1 and TRBJ1-1, with TRBD1 identical over 8 bases. Germline assignment: CDR1 MNHNS and CDR2 SASEGT. This CDR3 is built from 14 residues. J was trimmed by 4 bases and V by 6 bases; bases with no gene match: 7.